The subject of this entry is one T cell receptor beta chain. The sample originates from a study of shared clonotypes between healthy human individuals. The V end was cut by 1 base, the J end by 8 bases, with 6 bases between. CDR3 size: 12 residues. The germline CDR1 and CDR2 sequences are MGHRA and YSYEKL. Original processing methods: Owing to the provision of junction-only sequences devoid of quality scores by immunoSEQ, filtering differed. Sequencing used immunoSEQ multiplex PCR; TCRdb keeps in-frame clones, though not all of them. V, J and clone size are taken as reported in that table, and D and trimming were inferred from the DNA itself. The sample includes roughly 680,000 clones, about two thirds of them seen just once.

What was sequenced was memory CD4+ T cells sorted from blood. Subset here: CD45RA-negative fraction. The chain recombines TRBV4-1 with TRBJ2-1; D is undetermined. The clonotype comes from a young woman in good health. This chain's CDR3 is CASSQVVDEQFF. CDR3 bases: TGCGCCAGCAGCCAAGTGGTGGATGAGCAGTTCTTC.